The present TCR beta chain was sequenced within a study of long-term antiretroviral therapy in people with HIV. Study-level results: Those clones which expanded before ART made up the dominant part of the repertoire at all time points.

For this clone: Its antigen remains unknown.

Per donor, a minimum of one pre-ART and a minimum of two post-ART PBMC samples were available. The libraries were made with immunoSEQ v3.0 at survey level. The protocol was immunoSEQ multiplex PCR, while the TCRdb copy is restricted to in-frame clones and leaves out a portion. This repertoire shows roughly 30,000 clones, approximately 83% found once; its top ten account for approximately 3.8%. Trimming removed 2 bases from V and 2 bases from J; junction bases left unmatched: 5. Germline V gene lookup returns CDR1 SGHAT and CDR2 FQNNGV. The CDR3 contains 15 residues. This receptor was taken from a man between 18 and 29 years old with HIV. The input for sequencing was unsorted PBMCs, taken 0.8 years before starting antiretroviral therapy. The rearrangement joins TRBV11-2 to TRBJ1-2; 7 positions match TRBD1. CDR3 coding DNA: TGTGCCAGCAGCTTAATGGGGACAGTCAACTATGGCTACACCTTC. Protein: CASSLMGTVNYGYTF.